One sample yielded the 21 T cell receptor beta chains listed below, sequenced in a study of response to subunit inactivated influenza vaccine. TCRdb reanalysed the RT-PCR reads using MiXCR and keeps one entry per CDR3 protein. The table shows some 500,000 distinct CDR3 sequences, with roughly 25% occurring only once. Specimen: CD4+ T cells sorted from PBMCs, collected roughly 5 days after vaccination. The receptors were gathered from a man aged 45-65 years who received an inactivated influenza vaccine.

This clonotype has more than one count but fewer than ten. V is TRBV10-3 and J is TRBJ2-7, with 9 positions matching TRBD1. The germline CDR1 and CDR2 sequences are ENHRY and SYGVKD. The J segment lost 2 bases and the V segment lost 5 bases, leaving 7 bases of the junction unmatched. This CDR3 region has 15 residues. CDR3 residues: CAISPGTGFAYEQYF. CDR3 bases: TGTGCCATCAGTCCCGGGACAGGGTTTGCCTACGAGCAGTACTTC.

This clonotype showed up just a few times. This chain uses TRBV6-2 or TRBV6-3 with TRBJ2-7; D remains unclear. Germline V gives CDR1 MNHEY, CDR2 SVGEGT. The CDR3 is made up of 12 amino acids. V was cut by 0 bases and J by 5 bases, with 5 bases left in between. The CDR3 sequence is CASSYSANEQYF. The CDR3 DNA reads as TGTGCCAGCAGTTACTCCGCCAACGAGCAGTACTTC.

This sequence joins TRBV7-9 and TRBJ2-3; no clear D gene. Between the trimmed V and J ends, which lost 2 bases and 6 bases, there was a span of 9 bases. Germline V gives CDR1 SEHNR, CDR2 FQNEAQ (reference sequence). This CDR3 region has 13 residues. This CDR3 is CASSLFGIDTQYF. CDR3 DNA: TGTGCCAGCAGCTTATTCGGTATTGATACGCAGTATTTT.

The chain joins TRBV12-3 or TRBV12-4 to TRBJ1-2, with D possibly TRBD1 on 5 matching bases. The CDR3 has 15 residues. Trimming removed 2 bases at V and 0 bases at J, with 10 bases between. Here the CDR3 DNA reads TGTGCCAGCAGTTTACGGGCGACAGCTAACTATGGCTACACCTTC. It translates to CASSLRATANYGYTF.

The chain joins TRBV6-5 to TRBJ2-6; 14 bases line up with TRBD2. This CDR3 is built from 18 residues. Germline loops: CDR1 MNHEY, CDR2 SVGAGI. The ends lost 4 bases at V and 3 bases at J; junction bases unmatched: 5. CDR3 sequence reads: CASSSMTSGRGGANVLTF. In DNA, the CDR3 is TGTGCCAGCAGTTCCATGACTAGCGGGAGGGGTGGGGCCAACGTCCTGACTTTC.

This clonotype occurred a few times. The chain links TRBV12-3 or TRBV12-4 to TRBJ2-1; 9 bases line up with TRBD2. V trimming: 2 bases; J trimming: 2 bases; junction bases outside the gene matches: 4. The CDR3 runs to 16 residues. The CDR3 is CASSLSSGGPYNEQFF. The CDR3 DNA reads TGTGCCAGCAGTTTAAGTAGCGGGGGCCCCTACAATGAGCAGTTCTTC.

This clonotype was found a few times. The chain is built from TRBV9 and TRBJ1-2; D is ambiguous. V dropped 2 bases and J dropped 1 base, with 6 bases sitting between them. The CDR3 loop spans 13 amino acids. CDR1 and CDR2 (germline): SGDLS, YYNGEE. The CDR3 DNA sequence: TGTGCCAGCAGCGTCGGATATAACTATGGCTACACCTTC. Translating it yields CASSVGYNYGYTF.

The CDR3 DNA reads as TGCGCCAGCCGGGACTCTGGGGAGACCCAGTACTTC. Translating it yields CASRDSGETQYF. This rearrangement joins TRBV5-1 to TRBJ2-5; D is possibly TRBD2 (6 bases). V was pared by 7 bases and J by 5 bases, with 12 bases between. Germline V lookup: CDR1 SGHRS, CDR2 YFSETQ. The CDR3 runs 12 residues. The whole variable domain, remainder taken from reference TRBV5-1 and TRBJ2-5, is KAGVTQTPRYLIKTRGQQVTLSCSPISGHRSVSWYQQTPGQGLQFLFEYFSETQRNKGNFPGRFSGRQFSNSRSEMNVSTLELGDSALYLCASRDSGETQYFGPGTRLLVL.

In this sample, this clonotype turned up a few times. In DNA form, the CDR3 reads TGTGCCAGCAGACGAGGGACAGGGAGTTTCTACGAGCAGTACTTC. Amino acid sequence: CASRRGTGSFYEQYF. V usage is TRBV28 and J usage is TRBJ2-7, with 9 nucleotides matching TRBD1. This CDR3 is built from 15 residues. Germline loops: CDR1 MDHEN, CDR2 SYDVKM. Trimming removed 6 bases from V and 3 bases from J; junction bases left unmatched: 9.

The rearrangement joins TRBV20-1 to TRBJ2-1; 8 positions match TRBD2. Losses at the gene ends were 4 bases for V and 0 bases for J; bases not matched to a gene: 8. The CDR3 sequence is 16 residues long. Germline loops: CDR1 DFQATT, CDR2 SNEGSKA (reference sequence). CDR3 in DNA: TGCAGTGCTACGACAGTAGCGGGGTACTCCTACAATGAGCAGTTCTTC. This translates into CSATTVAGYSYNEQFF.

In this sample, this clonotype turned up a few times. The CDR3 sequence is CASSPSRYEQFF. For the CDR3, the DNA is TGTGCCAGCAGCCCGTCTCGTTACGAGCAGTTCTTC. This rearrangement joins TRBV14 to TRBJ2-1; D remains unclear. Trimming took off 4 bases at V and 10 bases at J, with 11 bases between the two ends. The CDR3 has 12 residues. The germline V gene encodes CDR1 SGHDN and CDR2 FVKESK.

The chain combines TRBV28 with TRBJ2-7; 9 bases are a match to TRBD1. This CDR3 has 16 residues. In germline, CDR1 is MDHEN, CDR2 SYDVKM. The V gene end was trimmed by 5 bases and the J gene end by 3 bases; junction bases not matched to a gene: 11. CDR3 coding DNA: TGTGCCAGCAGTACCCCCGGGACAGGGATTGGCTACGAGCAGTACTTC. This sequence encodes CASSTPGTGIGYEQYF.

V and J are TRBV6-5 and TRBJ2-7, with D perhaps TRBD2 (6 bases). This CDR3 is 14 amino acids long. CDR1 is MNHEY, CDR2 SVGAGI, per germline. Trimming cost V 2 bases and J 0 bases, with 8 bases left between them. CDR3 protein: CASSYRESSYEQYF. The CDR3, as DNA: TGTGCCAGCAGTTACCGGGAGAGCTCCTACGAGCAGTACTTC.

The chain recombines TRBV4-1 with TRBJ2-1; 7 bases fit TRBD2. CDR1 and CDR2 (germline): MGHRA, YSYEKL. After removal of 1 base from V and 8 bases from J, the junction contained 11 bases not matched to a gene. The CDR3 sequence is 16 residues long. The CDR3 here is CASSQAPSGGRYEQFF. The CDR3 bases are TGCGCCAGCAGCCAAGCCCCTAGCGGAGGGAGGTATGAGCAGTTCTTC.

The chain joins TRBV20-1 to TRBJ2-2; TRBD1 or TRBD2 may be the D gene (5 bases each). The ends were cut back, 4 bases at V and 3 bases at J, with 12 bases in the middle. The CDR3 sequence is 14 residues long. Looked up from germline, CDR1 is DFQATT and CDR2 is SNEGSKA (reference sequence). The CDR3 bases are TGCAGTGCTAACCGGGACGGATACACCGGGGAGCTGTTTTTT. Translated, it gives CSANRDGYTGELFF.

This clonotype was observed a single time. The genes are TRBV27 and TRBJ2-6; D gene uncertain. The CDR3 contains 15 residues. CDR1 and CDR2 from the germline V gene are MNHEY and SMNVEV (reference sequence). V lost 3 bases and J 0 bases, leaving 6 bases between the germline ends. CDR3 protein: CASSFRPSGANVLTF. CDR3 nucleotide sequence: TGTGCCAGCAGTTTCAGACCCTCTGGGGCCAACGTCCTGACTTTC.

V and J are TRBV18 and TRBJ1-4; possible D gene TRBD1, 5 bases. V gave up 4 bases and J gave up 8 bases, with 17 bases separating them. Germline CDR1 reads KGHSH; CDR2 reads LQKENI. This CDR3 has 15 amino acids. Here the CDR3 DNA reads TGTGCCAGCTCACGATCCGGGGGAGGAGAAGAAAAACTGTTTTTT. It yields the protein CASSRSGGGEEKLFF. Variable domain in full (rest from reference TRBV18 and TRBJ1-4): NAGVMQNPRHLVRRRGQEARLRCSPMKGHSHVYWYRQLPEEGLKFMVYLQKENIIDESGMPKERFSAEFPKEGPSILRIQQVVRGDSAAYFCASSRSGGGEEKLFFGSGTQLSVL.

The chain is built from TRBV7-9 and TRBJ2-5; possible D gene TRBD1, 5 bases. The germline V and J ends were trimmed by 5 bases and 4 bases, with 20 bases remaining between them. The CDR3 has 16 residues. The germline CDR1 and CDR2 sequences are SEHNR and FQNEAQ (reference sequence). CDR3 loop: CASSLTRRLTGETQYF. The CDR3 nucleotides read TGTGCCAGCAGCCTTACCAGGCGGTTAACAGGAGAGACCCAGTACTTC.

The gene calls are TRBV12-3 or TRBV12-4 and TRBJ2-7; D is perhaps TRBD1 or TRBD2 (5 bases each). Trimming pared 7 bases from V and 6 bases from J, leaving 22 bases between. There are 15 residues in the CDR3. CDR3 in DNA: TGTGCCAGCACCTTGACGGGGCAGCGCTTCTCCGAGCAGTACTTC. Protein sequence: CASTLTGQRFSEQYF.

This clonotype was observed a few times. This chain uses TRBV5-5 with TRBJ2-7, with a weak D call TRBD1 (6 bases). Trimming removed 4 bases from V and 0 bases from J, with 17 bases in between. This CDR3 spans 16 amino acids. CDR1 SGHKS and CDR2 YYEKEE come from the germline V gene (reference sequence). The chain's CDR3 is CASSRTPGDVSYEQYF. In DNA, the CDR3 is TGTGCCAGCAGCCGCACCCCAGGGGACGTCTCCTACGAGCAGTACTTC.

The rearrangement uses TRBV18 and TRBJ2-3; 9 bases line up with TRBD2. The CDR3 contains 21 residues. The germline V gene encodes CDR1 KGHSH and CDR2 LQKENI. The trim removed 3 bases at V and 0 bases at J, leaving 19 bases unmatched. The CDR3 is CASSPKPLAGSEPSSTDTQYF. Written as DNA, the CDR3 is TGTGCCAGCTCACCGAAACCTCTAGCGGGGAGTGAGCCTTCTAGCACAGATACGCAGTATTTT.